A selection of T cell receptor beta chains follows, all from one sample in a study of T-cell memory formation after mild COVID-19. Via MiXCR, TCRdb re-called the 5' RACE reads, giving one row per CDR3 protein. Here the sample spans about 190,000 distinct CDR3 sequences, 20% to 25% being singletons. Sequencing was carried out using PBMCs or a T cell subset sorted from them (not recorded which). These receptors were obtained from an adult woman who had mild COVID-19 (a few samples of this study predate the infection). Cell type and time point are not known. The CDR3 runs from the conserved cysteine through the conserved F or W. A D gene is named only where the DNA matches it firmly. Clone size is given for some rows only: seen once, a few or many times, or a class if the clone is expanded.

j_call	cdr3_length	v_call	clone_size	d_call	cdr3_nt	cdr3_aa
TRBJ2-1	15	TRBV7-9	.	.	TGTGCCAGCAGCTTAACCCGGACGCTCGACAATGAGCAGTTCTTC	CASSLTRTLDNEQFF
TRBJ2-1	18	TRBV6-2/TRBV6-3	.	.	TGTGCCAGCAGTTACCTCACTGGACCGGTGGAACTGTACAATGAGAAGTTCTTC	CASSYLTGPVELYNEKFF
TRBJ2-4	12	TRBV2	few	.	TGTGCCAGCAGTGATCCCCCAAACATTCAGTACTTC	CASSDPPNIQYF
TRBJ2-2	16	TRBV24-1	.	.	TGTGCCACCAGTGATCCCTCATCGGGTTTCACCGGGGAGCTGTTTTTT	CATSDPSSGFTGELFF
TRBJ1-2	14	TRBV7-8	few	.	TGTGCCAGCAGCTCCCCCGGACAGCACTATGGCTACACCTTC	CASSSPGQHYGYTF
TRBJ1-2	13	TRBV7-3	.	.	TGTGCCAGCAGCCACACGGGAGGGTATGGCTACACCTTC	CASSHTGGYGYTF
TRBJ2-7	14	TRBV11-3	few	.	TGTGCCAGCAGCTTCCAGGAAGGGCCCTACGAGCAGTACTTC	CASSFQEGPYEQYF
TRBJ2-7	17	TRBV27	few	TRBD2	TGTGCCAGCAGTTTATCTGGCCTAGCGGGAGCCGACTACGAGCAGTACTTC	CASSLSGLAGADYEQYF
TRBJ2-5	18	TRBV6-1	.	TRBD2	TGTGCCAGCAGTGCGCTGGGCGGGGGGGCGTATTTGGAAGAGACCCAGTACTTC	CASSALGGGAYLEETQYF
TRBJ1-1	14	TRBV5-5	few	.	TGTGCCAGCAGCCAGCCGGGACATTTAACTGAAGCTTTCTTT	CASSQPGHLTEAFF
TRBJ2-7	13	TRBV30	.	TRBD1	TGTGCCATTAAAGGACAGGTAGCCTACGAGCAGTACTTC	CAIKGQVAYEQYF
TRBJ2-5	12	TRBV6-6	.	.	TGTGCCAGCAATGACGGGTGGGGGACCCAGTACTTC	CASNDGWGTQYF
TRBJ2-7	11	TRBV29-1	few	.	TGCAGCGTTGTGCTTCTCTACGAGCAGTACTTC	CSVVLLYEQYF
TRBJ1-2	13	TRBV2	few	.	TGTGCCAGCAGTGAGGCGTTCAGGCTTGGCTACACCTTC	CASSEAFRLGYTF
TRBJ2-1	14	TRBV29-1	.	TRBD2	TGCAGCGTTGGTACTAGCGGGGGCTACAATGAGCAGTTCTTC	CSVGTSGGYNEQFF
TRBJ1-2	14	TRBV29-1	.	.	TGCAGCGTTGAGTTGAGGAGCCCTAACTATGGCTACACCTTC	CSVELRSPNYGYTF
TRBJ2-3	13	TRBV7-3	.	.	TGTGCCAGCAGCCCCCATCTCGGAGATACGCAGTATTTT	CASSPHLGDTQYF
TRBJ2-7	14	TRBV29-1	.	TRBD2	TGCAGCGTTGCTACGGGACTAGCGGGATACGAGCAGTACTTC	CSVATGLAGYEQYF
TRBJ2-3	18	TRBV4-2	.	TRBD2	TGTGCCAGCAGCCTAGTACGGGGACTAGCGGGAGCGGGAGATACGCAGTATTTT	CASSLVRGLAGAGDTQYF
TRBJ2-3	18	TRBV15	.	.	TGTGCCACCAGCAGAGATTTGGCTTTGGGGCGGTTCACAGATACGCAGTATTTT	CATSRDLALGRFTDTQYF
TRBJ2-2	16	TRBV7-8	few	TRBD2	TGTGCCAGCAGCCTCCTAGCGGGAGATGGGAACGGGGAGCTGTTTTTT	CASSLLAGDGNGELFF
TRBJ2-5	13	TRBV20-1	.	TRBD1	TGCAGTGCTGGGTGGGACAGGGGGGAGACCCAGTACTTC	CSAGWDRGETQYF
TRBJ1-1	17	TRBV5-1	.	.	TGCGCCAGCAGCTTTCGTGGGGGGTCTAGCCTGAACACTGAAGCTTTCTTT	CASSFRGGSSLNTEAFF
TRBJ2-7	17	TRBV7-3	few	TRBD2	TGTGCCAGCAGCTCGCCTGGGGGGAGGGGACCCGGCTACGAGCAGTACTTC	CASSSPGGRGPGYEQYF
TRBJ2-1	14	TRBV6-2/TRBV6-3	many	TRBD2	TGTGCCAGCAGTTACGGACTAGACTACAATGAGCAGTTCTTC	CASSYGLDYNEQFF
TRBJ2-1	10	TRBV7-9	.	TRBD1	TGTGCCAGCAGAGGGACAGCGCAGTTCTTC	CASRGTAQFF
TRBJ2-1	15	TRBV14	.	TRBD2	TGTGCCAGCACCATAGGGGCTAGCGGGAGAGATGAGCAGTTCTTC	CASTIGASGRDEQFF
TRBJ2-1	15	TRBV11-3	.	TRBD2	TGTGCCAGCAGCACGGGACTAGCGGGAGTGGTTGAGCAGTTCTTC	CASSTGLAGVVEQFF
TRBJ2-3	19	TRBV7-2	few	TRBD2	TGTGCCAGCAGCTTACACTTTACTGGGACTAGCGGGACGGCAGATACGCAGTATTTT	CASSLHFTGTSGTADTQYF
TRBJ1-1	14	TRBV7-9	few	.	TGTGCCAGCAGCCGTACCGCAGGGGTGACTGAAGCTTTCTTT	CASSRTAGVTEAFF
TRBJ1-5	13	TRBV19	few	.	TGTGCCAGTAGTATGTGGGGGGAACAGCCCCAGCATTTT	CASSMWGEQPQHF
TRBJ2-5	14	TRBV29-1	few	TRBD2	TGCAGCGCCGAAACTAGCGGGGGGGCAGAGACCCAGTACTTC	CSAETSGGAETQYF
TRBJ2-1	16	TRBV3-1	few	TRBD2	TGTGCCAGCAGCCAAGAGGGACTAGCGGAGTACAATGAGCAGTTCTTC	CASSQEGLAEYNEQFF
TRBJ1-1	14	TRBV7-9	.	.	TGTGCCAGCAGCCCAAATACAGAGAACACTGAAGCTTTCTTT	CASSPNTENTEAFF
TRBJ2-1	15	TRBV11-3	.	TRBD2	TGTGCCAGCAGCTCTAGCGGGAGGAACTACAATGAGCAGTTCTTC	CASSSSGRNYNEQFF
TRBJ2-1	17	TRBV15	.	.	TGTGCCACCAGCCTCACGGGGGTTTCGGGGAAATACAATGAGCAGTTCTTC	CATSLTGVSGKYNEQFF
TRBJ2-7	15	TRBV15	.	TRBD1	TGTGCCACTTCTCAATACCGGGACAGGTCCTACGAGCAGTACTTC	CATSQYRDRSYEQYF
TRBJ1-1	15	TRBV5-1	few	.	TGCGCCAGCAGCTTGGGGGGCCTTACTGGGGGTGAAGCTTTCTTT	CASSLGGLTGGEAFF
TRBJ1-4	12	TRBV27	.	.	TGTGCCAGCAGTTTACCGGGAGGGAAACTGTTTTTT	CASSLPGGKLFF
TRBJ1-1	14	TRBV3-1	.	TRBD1	TGTGCCAGCAGCCAGGCAGGGGGAGACACTGAAGCTTTCTTT	CASSQAGGDTEAFF
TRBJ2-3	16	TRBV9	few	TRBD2	TGTGCCAGCAGCGGAGATAGCGGGGGGGCACCAGATACGCAGTATTTT	CASSGDSGGAPDTQYF
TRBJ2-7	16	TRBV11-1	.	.	TGTGCCAGCAGCCCATCCGGACTACCAGGACTGGACGAGCAGTACTTC	CASSPSGLPGLDEQYF
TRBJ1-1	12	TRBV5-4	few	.	TGTAGATGGGGGACGGCGAACACTGAAGCTTTCTTT	CRWGTANTEAFF
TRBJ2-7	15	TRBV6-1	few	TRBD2	TGTGCCAGCAGCGAGGGACTAGCGGCGTACTACGAGCAGTACTTC	CASSEGLAAYYEQYF
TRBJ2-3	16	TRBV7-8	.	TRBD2	TGTGCCAGCAGCTTAATTGGAGCGGGAGACTCGAATACGCAGTATTTT	CASSLIGAGDSNTQYF
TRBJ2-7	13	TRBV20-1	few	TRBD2	TGCAGTGCTACTAGCGGTCACTCCTACGAGCAGTACTTC	CSATSGHSYEQYF
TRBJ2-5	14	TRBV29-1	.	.	TGCAGCGTTGGGTCTGTGGGTCCGCAAGAGACCCAGTACTTC	CSVGSVGPQETQYF